The clone carrying this TCR beta chain was detected only a few times. Produced via immunoSEQ multiplex PCR; TCRdb's table is partial and in-frame only. Found here are 55,000 to 90,000 clones, 80% to 90% of them singletons; the top ten hold 1.1%. Peripheral blood came from all dose cohorts at three timepoints. The data stem from a study of OX40 agonist ivuxolimab in advanced cancers. Germline-derived CDR1 and CDR2 are DFQATT and SNEGSKA (reference sequence). With 3 bases removed from V and 1 base from J, the gap between germline ends came to 3 bases. The CDR3 spans 11 residues. This chain links TRBV20-1 with TRBJ1-1; D ambiguous. The receptor was isolated from an adult with an advanced solid tumor such as melanoma, head and neck, liver or kidney cancer. The source was CD4+ or CD8+ T cells sorted from blood, collected in a trial of the OX40 agonist ivuxolimab. CDR3 residues: CSASGNTEAFF. In DNA, the CDR3 is TGCAGTGCTAGCGGGAACACTGAAGCTTTCTTT.